Given below is one TCR beta chain in context. This clone's antigen is unknown. No qualities accompany the bases; no much larger clone lies one base away. This record belongs to a study of blood T cell repertoires in COVID-19 (dated by TCRdb to about 2020). The study in broad terms: Samples covering the acute and convalescent phases of COVID-19 were provided by collaborators in the United States, Italy and Spain. Where available, HLA class I and class II types were obtained from metadata supplied by the sample provider rather than from assay-based typing. A de-identified subject ID, COVID-19 status, age in years and sex were almost always included in the sample metadata. The repertoires were released in a freely available public database meant as a resource for research on the immune response to SARS-CoV-2. Deeply sampled blood TCRbeta repertoires from subjects exposed to, actively infected with, or recovered from COVID-19 were included in the dataset. The samples were drawn from the first 160 participants of the ongoing ImmuneRACE study and from over a thousand subjects provided by 6 global collaborators. The material from the prospective study consisted of cDNA or gDNA derived from T cells, B-cell-depleted T cells, or PBMCs. Overall results and qualifications from the work: Clinical and demographic metadata were provided uncurated, with the amount varying by source and participant.

TCRbeta CDR3 regions were amplified from genomic DNA using the immunoSEQ Assay, a bias-controlled multiplex PCR. The original pipeline was this. Nucleated cell counts per sample were estimated from amplification of reference gene primers within the assay. To quantify the absolute abundance of each unique TCRbeta CDR3 rearrangement, sequence reads were collapsed and filtered. Productive Simpson clonality was computed per sample as the square root of Simpson's diversity index over productive rearrangements. In TCRdb, the immuneACCESS table is reduced to in-frame sequences with V and J assigned. These tables do not hold every clone; where another copy was compared, an unresolved V gene accounts for under half, and the others remain unexplained. V and J calls and clone size are copied from that table; D and trimming were computed from the DNA. Present in this sample are about 370,000 clones, around 87% of which were seen just once. More than 9% of the sample rests with the top ten.

In Seattle, one collaborating source enrolled patients while the infection was active and tracked those patients longitudinally over the course of disease. Collaborating institutions collected whole blood in K2EDTA tubes following their own protocols. For TCRbeta analysis, collaborators shipped samples in one of three forms: frozen whole blood, isolated PBMCs, or DNA extracted from either of those sample types. The germline V gene (reference sequence) supplies CDR1 SGHNT and CDR2 YYREEE. The germline ends are 18 bases apart after V is trimmed by 5 bases and J by 6 bases. The CDR3 starts with the cysteine, ends with the phenylalanine, and has 14 residues. CDR3 DNA only is kept here, 42 bases in frame from base 1.

Recombination joined TRBV5-4 with TRBJ2-7, with TRBD2 tentatively as D gene (5 bases match). The material sequenced was peripheral blood. This receptor was identified in a woman aged 25 to 39 with COVID-19, enrolled during active disease. The nucleotides read TGTGCCAGCAGGGCGGGCCTGGGATCCGCCGAGCAGTACTTC. The encoded protein is CASRAGLGSAEQYF.